This T cell receptor beta chain was obtained from a study of blood T cell repertoires in COVID-19 (dated by TCRdb to between 2020 and 2021). The study in broad terms: Samples from collaborators originated in the United States, Italy and Spain and spanned both the acute and convalescent phases of COVID-19. Sample metadata almost always included a de-identified subject ID, COVID-19 status, age in years and sex. The repertoires were released in a freely available public database intended as a resource for research on the immune response to SARS-CoV-2. The prospective study material was composed of cDNA or gDNA derived from T cells, B-cell-depleted T cells, or PBMCs. Where HLA class I and class II types were available, the types were taken from metadata supplied by the sample provider, not from assay-based typing. Samples were obtained from the ongoing ImmuneRACE study (first 160 participants) and from about 1,300 subjects provided by 6 global collaborators. Subjects who had been exposed to COVID-19, were actively infected with it, or had recovered from it provided the deeply sampled blood TCRbeta repertoires that made up the dataset.

Collaborating institutions collected whole blood in K2EDTA tubes following their own protocols. Collaborator samples were shipped for TCRbeta analysis as frozen whole blood, isolated PBMCs, or DNA extracted from either sample type. TCRbeta CDR3 regions were amplified from genomic DNA by means of the immunoSEQ Assay, a bias-controlled multiplex PCR. The original pipeline was this. The number of nucleated cells in each sample was estimated by amplification of reference gene primers within the assay. Sequence reads were collapsed and filtered to measure the absolute abundance of every unique TCRbeta CDR3 rearrangement. For each sample, productive Simpson clonality was calculated by taking the square root of Simpson's diversity index across productive rearrangements. In its TCRdb copy, this immuneACCESS table keeps in-frame sequences only and misses some clones. Where compared with another copy, unresolved V genes explain less than half of these, and the others have no known cause. V, J and clone size are those of that table, while D and trimming were read from the DNA. The sample has around 130,000 clones on record, around 77% of them singletons. 6.5% to 9% of the sample lies in the top ten.

Study-wide conclusions, independent of this receptor: Clinical and demographic metadata were provided uncurated, with the amount varying by source and participant.

Taken from cysteine to phenylalanine, the CDR3 has 15 residues. Only CDR3 DNA is held: 45 bases, read in frame from base 1. Looking up the germline V gene yields CDR1 SGHRS and CDR2 YFSETQ. Germline trimming amounts to 0 bases on V and 2 bases on J, with 5 as the count of junction bases outside the gene matches. Points on this clone: What antigen it recognizes has not been identified. The input lacks base qualities; no much larger clone sits a single base away.

In this chain, TRBV5-1 is recombined with TRBJ2-7, with 7 central nucleotides matching TRBD1. Sample: peripheral blood. The receptor comes from a human donor in a cohort sampled during active COVID-19. The sequenced DNA is TGCGCCAGCAGCTTGGCGGGACAGCATCCCTACGAGCAGTACTTC. Protein translation: CASSLAGQHPYEQYF. With all but the CDR3 taken from the reference TRBV5-1 and TRBJ2-7 genes, the full variable domain is: KAGVTQTPRYLIKTRGQQVTLSCSPISGHRSVSWYQQTPGQGLQFLFEYFSETQRNKGNFPGRFSGRQFSNSRSEMNVSTLELGDSALYLCASSLAGQHPYEQYFGPGTRLTVT.